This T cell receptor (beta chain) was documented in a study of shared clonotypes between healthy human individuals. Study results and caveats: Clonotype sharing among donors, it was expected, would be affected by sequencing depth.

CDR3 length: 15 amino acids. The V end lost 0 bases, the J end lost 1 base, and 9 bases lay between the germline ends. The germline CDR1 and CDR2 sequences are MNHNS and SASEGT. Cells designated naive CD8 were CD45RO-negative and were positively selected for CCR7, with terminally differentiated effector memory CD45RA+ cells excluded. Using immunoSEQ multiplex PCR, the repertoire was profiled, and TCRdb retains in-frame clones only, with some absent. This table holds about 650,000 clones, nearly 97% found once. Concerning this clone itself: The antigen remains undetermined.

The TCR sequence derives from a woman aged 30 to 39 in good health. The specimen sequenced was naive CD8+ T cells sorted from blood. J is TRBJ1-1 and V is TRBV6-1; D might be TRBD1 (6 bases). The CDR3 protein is CASSEAQGRNTEAFF. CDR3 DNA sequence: TGTGCCAGCAGTGAAGCGCAGGGGAGGAACACTGAAGCTTTCTTT.